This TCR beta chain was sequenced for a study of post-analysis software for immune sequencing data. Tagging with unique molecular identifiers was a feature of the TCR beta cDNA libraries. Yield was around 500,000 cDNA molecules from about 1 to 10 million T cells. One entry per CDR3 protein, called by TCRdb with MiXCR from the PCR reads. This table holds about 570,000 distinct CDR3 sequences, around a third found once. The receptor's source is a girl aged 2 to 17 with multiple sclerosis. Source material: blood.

The CDR3 DNA follows: TGTGCCAGCAGCCAAAGCGGGGGGCCGGGCAATGAGCAGTTCTTC. Residues: CASSQSGGPGNEQFF. The chain employs TRBV5-5 and TRBJ2-1; 9 bases are a match to TRBD2. Germline V lookup: CDR1 SGHKS, CDR2 YYEKEE (reference sequence). There are 15 residues in the CDR3. The V segment lost 4 bases and the J segment 6 bases; nucleotides outside the gene matches: 8.